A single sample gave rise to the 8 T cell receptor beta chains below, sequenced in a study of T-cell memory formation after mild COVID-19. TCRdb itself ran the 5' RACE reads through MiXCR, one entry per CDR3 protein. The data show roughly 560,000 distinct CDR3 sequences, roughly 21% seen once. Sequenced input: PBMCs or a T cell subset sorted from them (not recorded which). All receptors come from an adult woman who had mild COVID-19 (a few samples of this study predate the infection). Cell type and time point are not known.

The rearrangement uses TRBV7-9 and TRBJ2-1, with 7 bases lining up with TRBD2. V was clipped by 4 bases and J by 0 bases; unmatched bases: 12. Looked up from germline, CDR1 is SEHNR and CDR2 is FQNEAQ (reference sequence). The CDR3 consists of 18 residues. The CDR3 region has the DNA TGTGCCAGCAGCTCCTTATCCGGGACTACTAGCTCCTACAATGAGCAGTTCTTC. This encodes CASSSLSGTTSSYNEQFF. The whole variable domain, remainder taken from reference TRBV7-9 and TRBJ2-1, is DTGVSQNPRHKITKRGQNVTFRCDPISEHNRLYWYRQTLGQGPEFLTYFQNEAQLEKSRLLSDRFSAERPKGSFSTLEIQRTEQGDSAMYLCASSSLSGTTSSYNEQFFGPGTRLTVL.

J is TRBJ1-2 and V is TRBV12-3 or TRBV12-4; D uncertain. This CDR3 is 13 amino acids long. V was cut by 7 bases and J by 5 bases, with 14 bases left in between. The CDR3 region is CASTRDTLYGYTF. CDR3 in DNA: TGTGCCAGCACCCGCGACACCCTATATGGCTACACCTTC.

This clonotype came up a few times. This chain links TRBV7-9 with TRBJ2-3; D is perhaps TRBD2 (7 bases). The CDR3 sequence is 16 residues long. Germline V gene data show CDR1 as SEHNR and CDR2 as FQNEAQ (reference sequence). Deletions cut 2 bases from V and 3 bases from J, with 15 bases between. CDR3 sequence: CASSLRGGGRTDTQYF. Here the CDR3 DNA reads TGTGCCAGCAGCTTAAGAGGGGGGGGACGAACAGATACGCAGTATTTT.

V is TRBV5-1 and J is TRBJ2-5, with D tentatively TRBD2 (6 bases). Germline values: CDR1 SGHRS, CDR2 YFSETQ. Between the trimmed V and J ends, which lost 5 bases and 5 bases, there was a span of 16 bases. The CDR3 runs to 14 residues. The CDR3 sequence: CASRQDYLWETQYF. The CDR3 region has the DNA TGCGCCAGCAGGCAGGACTATCTTTGGGAGACCCAGTACTTC. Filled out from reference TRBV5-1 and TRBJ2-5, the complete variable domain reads KAGVTQTPRYLIKTRGQQVTLSCSPISGHRSVSWYQQTPGQGLQFLFEYFSETQRNKGNFPGRFSGRQFSNSRSEMNVSTLELGDSALYLCASRQDYLWETQYFGPGTRLLVL.

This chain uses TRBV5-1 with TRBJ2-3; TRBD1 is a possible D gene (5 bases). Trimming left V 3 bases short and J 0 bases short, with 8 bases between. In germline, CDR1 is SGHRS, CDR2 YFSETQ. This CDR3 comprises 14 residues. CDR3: CASSSTVSTDTQYF. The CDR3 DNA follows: TGCGCCAGCAGCTCGACAGTTAGCACAGATACGCAGTATTTT.

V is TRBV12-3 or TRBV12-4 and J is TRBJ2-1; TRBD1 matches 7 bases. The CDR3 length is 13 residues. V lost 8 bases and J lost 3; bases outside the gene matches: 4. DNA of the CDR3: TGTGCCAGCTCGGGACAGCTCTACAATGAGCAGTTCTTC. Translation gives CASSGQLYNEQFF.

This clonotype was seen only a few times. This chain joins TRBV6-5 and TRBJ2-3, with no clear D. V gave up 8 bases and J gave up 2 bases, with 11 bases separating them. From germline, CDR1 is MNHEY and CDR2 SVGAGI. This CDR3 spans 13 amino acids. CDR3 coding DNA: TGTGCCAGCGCCCAGGTGGCCACAGATACGCAGTATTTT. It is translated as CASAQVATDTQYF.

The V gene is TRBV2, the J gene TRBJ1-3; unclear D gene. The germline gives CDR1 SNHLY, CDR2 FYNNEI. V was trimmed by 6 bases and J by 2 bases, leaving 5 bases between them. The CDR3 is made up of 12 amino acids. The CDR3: CASRVAGNTIYF. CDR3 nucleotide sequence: TGTGCCAGCAGGGTCGCTGGAAACACCATATATTTT.